These 32 T cell receptor beta chains share one sample of origin, sequenced in a study of technical replicates of blood from a few donors. Assay: immunoSEQ multiplex PCR; the TCRdb copy retains only in-frame clones and omits some. Of over 55,000 clones in the sample, around 84% were seen once. Material: PBMCs. The origin of the receptors is a human donor in good health. Some clones in this sample may be carry-over from other donors' samples.

The rearrangement uses TRBV19 and TRBJ2-7; a possible D gene is TRBD1 (6 bases). V lost 6 bases and J 2 bases, leaving 11 bases between the germline ends. The CDR3 sequence is 13 residues long. From germline, CDR1 is LNHDA and CDR2 SQIVND (reference sequence). The CDR3 nucleotides are TGTGCCAGTAGCCGGGACATTACCTACGAGCAGTACTTC. This sequence encodes CASSRDITYEQYF.

The rearrangement uses TRBV11-2 and TRBJ2-7; tentatively, D is TRBD2 (6 bases). CDR3 length: 15 residues. With 1 base removed from V and 4 bases from J, the gap between germline ends came to 14 bases. The germline CDR1 and CDR2 sequences are SGHAT and FQNNGV. The DNA of the CDR3 is TGTGCCAGCAGCTTAGGCCGGGACTCTCTTTACGAGCAGTACTTC. Translation: CASSLGRDSLYEQYF.

The genes are TRBV6-1 and TRBJ1-2; D gene uncertain. Germline V lookup: CDR1 MNHNS, CDR2 SASEGT. V was shortened by 8 bases and J by 0 bases, with 16 bases between the two germline ends. The CDR3 loop spans 15 amino acids. CDR3 nucleotide sequence: TGTGCCAGCTGCCCGGGGAGCCCCGCTAACTATGGCTACACCTTC. Protein: CASCPGSPANYGYTF.

The chain carries TRBV4-1 and TRBJ1-1, with 7 bases identical to TRBD1. The CDR3 is 15 residues long. V shed 0 bases, J shed 4 bases, and the junction held 5 bases outside the gene matches. Germline CDR1 and CDR2: MGHRA and YSYEKL. The CDR3 loop reads CASSQEDRSRTEAFF. Written as DNA, the CDR3 is TGCGCCAGCAGCCAAGAGGACAGGTCTCGCACTGAAGCTTTCTTT.

Only one count was recorded for this clone. This chain uses TRBV10-3 with TRBJ2-7; TRBD1 agrees at 9 bases. Germline lookup yields CDR1 ENHRY and CDR2 SYGVKD. Unmatched junction bases numbered 13, after V lost 10 bases and J lost 6 bases. The CDR3 extends over 14 amino acids. CDR3 sequence: CASLPGQGSSEQYF. Here the CDR3 DNA reads TGTGCCAGTCTCCCGGGACAGGGAAGTTCCGAGCAGTACTTC.

The chain uses TRBV4-2 and TRBJ2-5; D is possibly TRBD2 (6 bases). The V end lost 0 bases, the J end lost 5 bases, and 16 bases lay between the germline ends. CDR1 is LGHNA, CDR2 YNFKEQ, per germline. The CDR3 consists of 16 residues. The CDR3 loop is CASSQDLTGEWETQYF. In nucleotides, the CDR3 is TGTGCCAGCAGCCAAGACCTAACGGGAGAATGGGAGACCCAGTACTTC.

This CDR3 is CASSMREGSEQYF. CDR3 nucleotides: TGTGCCAGTAGTATGCGAGAGGGAAGTGAGCAGTACTTC. V is TRBV19 and J is TRBJ2-7, with a weak D call TRBD2 (5 bases). CDR1 is LNHDA and CDR2 is SQIVND in the germline V gene (reference sequence). The V gene lost 3 bases and the J gene lost 7 bases, with 13 bases spanning the gap. The CDR3 consists of 13 residues.

This chain uses TRBV6-1 with TRBJ2-1; 13 bases line up with TRBD2. Germline V gene data show CDR1 as MNHNS and CDR2 as SASEGT. V shed 1 base and J 8 bases; nucleotides not matched to a gene: 5. The CDR3 totals 16 residues. CDR3 protein: CASSEVTSGGAYEQFF. DNA for the CDR3: TGTGCCAGCAGTGAAGTAACTAGCGGGGGGGCATATGAGCAGTTCTTC.

The J gene is TRBJ2-2, the V gene TRBV7-9, with 8 bases aligning to TRBD2. Losses at the gene ends were 2 bases for V and 4 bases for J; bases not matched to a gene: 3. This CDR3 region has 15 residues. Germline V lookup: CDR1 SEHNR, CDR2 FQNEAQ (reference sequence). CDR3 nucleotides: TGTGCCAGCAGCTTAATACGGGGGGGCACCGGGGAGCTGTTTTTT. Amino acids: CASSLIRGGTGELFF.

J is TRBJ2-5 and V is TRBV6-6; 8 nucleotides line up with TRBD2. Trimming removed 2 bases from V and 5 bases from J; junction bases left unmatched: 4. Germline lookup yields CDR1 MNHNY and CDR2 SVGAGI (reference sequence). The CDR3 sequence is 14 residues long. The CDR3, as DNA: TGTGCCAGCAGTTACCCCGGGGGGGCGGAGACCCAGTACTTC. It encodes CASSYPGGAETQYF.

This chain connects TRBV6-4 to TRBJ2-3, with D uncertain. This CDR3 is built from 13 residues. Germline-derived CDR1 and CDR2 are MRHNA and SNTAGT. Trimming removed 2 bases at V and 5 bases at J, with 8 bases between. The CDR3 is CASSDLPQDTQYF. CDR3 coding DNA: TGTGCCAGCAGTGACCTACCGCAAGATACGCAGTATTTT.

The genes are TRBV11-2 and TRBJ2-7; the D gene is possibly TRBD2 (5 bases). V gave up 0 bases and J gave up 5 bases, with 14 bases separating them. The CDR3 spans 15 residues. CDR1 and CDR2 from the germline V gene are SGHAT and FQNNGV. The CDR3 DNA reads as TGTGCCAGCAGCTTAGATCACGGGGTAGGAGACGAGCAGTACTTC. Protein: CASSLDHGVGDEQYF.

The CDR3 region has the DNA TGTGCCAGCAGGACCGGGACAGGGGCTGTTAATGAGCAGTTCTTC. It encodes CASRTGTGAVNEQFF. V gene TRBV6-5 combines with J gene TRBJ2-1, with 10 bases aligning to TRBD1. CDR3 length equals 15 residues. Trimming removed 6 bases from V and 7 bases from J; junction bases left unmatched: 9. Germline CDR1 is MNHEY and CDR2 is SVGAGI.

In nucleotides, the CDR3 is TGCAGCGTTCCCAGGGGAGCAGGGGGCACCGGGGAGCTGTTTTTT. Translating it yields CSVPRGAGGTGELFF. The chain couples TRBV29-1 to TRBJ2-2, with 7 bases that match TRBD1. V lost 5 bases, J lost 4 bases, and 10 bases stayed unmatched. The CDR3 length is 15 residues. Germline V gene lookup returns CDR1 SQVTM and CDR2 ANQGSEA.

This chain joins TRBV5-1 and TRBJ1-3, with unresolved D. The germline gives CDR1 SGHRS, CDR2 YFSETQ. V lost 0 bases and J lost 1, with 11 bases in between. The CDR3 length is 16 residues. Here the CDR3 reads CASSLGTSGSGNTIYF. CDR3 coding DNA: TGCGCCAGCAGCTTGGGAACGTCGGGATCTGGAAACACCATATATTTT.

The chain combines TRBV6-5 with TRBJ2-7; 7 bases are shared with TRBD1. CDR1 is MNHEY and CDR2 is SVGAGI in the germline V gene. This CDR3 is built from 15 residues. Unmatched junction bases numbered 16, after V lost 9 bases and J lost 5 bases. The CDR3 is CASRDWDSGQDEQYF. CDR3 bases: TGTGCCAGTCGAGATTGGGACAGTGGGCAGGACGAGCAGTACTTC.

The genes are TRBV7-2 and TRBJ1-5; TRBD1 aligns across 7 bases. There are 15 residues in the CDR3. The germline V gene has CDR1 SGHTA and CDR2 FQGNSA. The V segment lost 6 bases and the J segment 4 bases; nucleotides outside the gene matches: 9. The CDR3 here is CASSLGQPTNQPQHF. The DNA of the CDR3 is TGTGCCAGCAGTCTGGGACAGCCCACAAATCAGCCCCAGCATTTT.

The chain is built from TRBV19 and TRBJ2-6; TRBD2 matches at 7 bases. Germline CDR1 LNHDA, CDR2 SQIVND (reference sequence). The CDR3 sequence is 16 residues long. V shed 1 base, J shed 0 bases, and the junction held 0 bases outside the gene matches. For the CDR3, the DNA is TGTGCCAGTAGTATAGGGGGGGGCTCTGGGGCCAACGTCCTGACTTTC. Protein: CASSIGGGSGANVLTF.

This rearrangement joins TRBV19 to TRBJ2-5; 10 bases agree with TRBD1. Germline values: CDR1 LNHDA, CDR2 SQIVND (reference sequence). This CDR3 region has 15 residues. Losses at the gene ends were 4 bases for V and 4 bases for J; bases not matched to a gene: 6. Here the CDR3 reads CASSRDRGARETQYF. CDR3 bases: TGTGCCAGTAGTAGGGACAGGGGCGCTCGAGAGACCCAGTACTTC.

The genes are TRBV6-5 and TRBJ2-7; TRBD2 matches at 8 bases. This CDR3 has 14 residues. The V segment lost 1 base and the J segment 6 bases; nucleotides outside the gene matches: 5. Per the germline V gene, CDR1 is MNHEY and CDR2 is SVGAGI. The CDR3 coding sequence is TGTGCCAGCAGTTACTTCGGGGGGGTGGGCGAGCAGTACTTC. Translation gives CASSYFGGVGEQYF.

The chain uses TRBV25-1 and TRBJ2-2; D not resolved. CDR1 MGHDK and CDR2 SYGVNS come from the germline V gene. V was pared by 4 bases and J by 0 bases, with 6 bases between. The CDR3 is made up of 14 amino acids. The CDR3 nucleotides are TGTGCCAGCAGTGCCCACACGAACACCGGGGAGCTGTTTTTT. Encoded protein: CASSAHTNTGELFF. The variable domain in full, completed from reference TRBV25-1 and TRBJ2-2, reads EADIYQTPRYLVIGTGKKITLECSQTMGHDKMYWYQQDPGMELHLIHYSYGVNSTEKGDLSSESTVSRIRTEHFPLTLESARPSHTSQYLCASSAHTNTGELFFGEGSRLTVL.

This chain joins TRBV9 and TRBJ2-1; D unresolved. The CDR3 is 15 amino acids. V was clipped by 2 bases and J by 5 bases, with 14 bases between them. Germline CDR1 is SGDLS and CDR2 is YYNGEE. CDR3 residues: CASSVGTFTDNEQFF. CDR3 DNA sequence: TGTGCCAGCAGCGTGGGCACCTTCACTGACAATGAGCAGTTCTTC.

The chain has TRBV10-3 and TRBJ2-1; 11 bases agree with TRBD2. From germline, CDR1 is ENHRY and CDR2 SYGVKD. J was trimmed by 8 bases and V by 3 bases; bases with no gene match: 9. The CDR3 loop spans 16 amino acids. DNA for the CDR3: TGTGCCATCAGTGACCACACTAGCGGGGGTGGGGATGAGCAGTTCTTC. Translated, it gives CAISDHTSGGGDEQFF.

DNA of the CDR3: TGTGCCAGCAGCGGCGGACTAGCGGGAGTGGGGGAGCAGTACTTC. It specifies CASSGGLAGVGEQYF. V gene TRBV9 combines with J gene TRBJ2-7; TRBD2 matches 13 bases. In germline, CDR1 is SGDLS, CDR2 YYNGEE. V lost 3 bases and J lost 7; bases outside the gene matches: 7. The CDR3 spans 15 residues.

The chain uses TRBV11-2 and TRBJ2-2; TRBD1 matches 8 bases. Trimming cost V 5 bases and J 5 bases; bases outside gene matches: 10. The CDR3 totals 16 residues. The germline gives CDR1 SGHAT, CDR2 FQNNGV. CDR3 in amino acids: CASSKLSTGVTGELFF. The DNA for the CDR3 is TGTGCCAGCAGCAAACTTTCGACAGGGGTTACCGGGGAGCTGTTTTTT.

This sequence joins TRBV19 and TRBJ1-2, with 11 bases fitting TRBD1. The CDR3 consists of 11 residues. Germline lookup yields CDR1 LNHDA and CDR2 SQIVND (reference sequence). Trimming cost V 5 bases and J 14 bases; bases outside gene matches: 4. CDR3 loop: CASSAGTGGTF. The DNA for the CDR3 is TGTGCCAGTAGTGCCGGGACAGGGGGTACCTTC.

The chain uses TRBV7-3 and TRBJ2-5, with 8 bases matching TRBD2. Germline CDR1 is SGHTA and CDR2 is FQGTGA. Unmatched junction bases numbered 13, after V lost 7 bases and J lost 6 bases. The CDR3 runs to 15 residues. CDR3: CASNGHPGGGQTQYF. CDR3 DNA: TGTGCCAGCAACGGCCACCCGGGAGGGGGTCAGACCCAGTACTTC.

The genes are TRBV30 and TRBJ2-1; 10 bases are shared with TRBD2. CDR1 GTSNPN and CDR2 SVGIG come from the germline V gene (reference sequence). The V segment lost 4 bases and the J segment 9 bases; nucleotides outside the gene matches: 18. The CDR3 has 17 residues. The CDR3, as DNA: TGTGCCTGGAAAACCTGGGGGCTAGCGGGAGAAAATGGTGAGCAGTTCTTC. Residues: CAWKTWGLAGENGEQFF.

There are a few counts of this clone. The chain joins TRBV18 to TRBJ1-1, with D perhaps TRBD1 (5 bases). CDR1 and CDR2 from the germline V gene are KGHSH and LQKENI. The CDR3 is 16 amino acids. V lost 2 bases, J lost 0 bases, and 13 bases lay in between. CDR3 in amino acids: CASSPREGNLNTEAFF. Here the CDR3 DNA reads TGTGCCAGCTCACCAAGGGAGGGGAACTTGAACACTGAAGCTTTCTTT.

The genes are TRBV7-3 and TRBJ2-2, with D tentatively TRBD2 (6 bases). The CDR3 is 13 residues long. The V end lost 8 bases, the J end lost 4 bases, and 11 bases lay between the germline ends. Germline CDR1 is SGHTA and CDR2 is FQGTGA. As DNA, the CDR3 is TGTGCCAGCGGGGGGTCTAGCACCGGGGAGCTGTTTTTT. Its protein is CASGGSSTGELFF.

The chain combines TRBV6-1 with TRBJ2-1, with TRBD2 identical over 12 bases. The CDR3 totals 14 residues. Germline trimming cut 7 bases from V and 6 bases from J; bases unmatched to any gene: 4. CDR1 is MNHNS and CDR2 is SASEGT in the germline V gene. CDR3 coding DNA: TGTGCCAGCACTAGCGGGGGGGCCCTCAATGAGCAGTTCTTC. This gives the protein CASTSGGALNEQFF.

The rearrangement links TRBV6-9 to TRBJ2-2; D not resolved. In germline, CDR1 is MNHGY, CDR2 SVAAGI. The CDR3 sequence is 12 residues long. With 5 bases removed from V and 7 bases from J, the gap between germline ends came to 8 bases. This CDR3 is CASSPGVGELFF. DNA for the CDR3: TGTGCCAGCAGTCCCGGTGTCGGGGAGCTGTTTTTT.